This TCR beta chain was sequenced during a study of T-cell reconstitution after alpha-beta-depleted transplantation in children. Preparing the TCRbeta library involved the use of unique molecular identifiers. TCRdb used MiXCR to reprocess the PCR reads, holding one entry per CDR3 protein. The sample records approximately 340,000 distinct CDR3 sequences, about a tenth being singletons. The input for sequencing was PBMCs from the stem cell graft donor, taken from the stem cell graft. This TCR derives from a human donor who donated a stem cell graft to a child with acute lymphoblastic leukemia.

The CDR3: CASSLDGIRNEQYF. The CDR3 bases are TGTGCCAGCAGCTTAGACGGTATTAGGAACGAGCAGTACTTC. This rearrangement joins TRBV7-6 to TRBJ2-7; D gene ambiguous. The CDR3 is 14 residues long. CDR1 and CDR2 from the germline V gene are SGHVS and FNYEAQ. V gave up 1 base and J gave up 5 bases, with 12 bases separating them.